The next 9 T cell receptor beta chains were all read from a single sample in a study of blood T cell repertoires in COVID-19. Repertoires were generated with immunoSEQ multiplex PCR, while TCRdb's copy carries only in-frame clones and drops some. The data show a few hundred thousand clones, around nine tenths seen once. Sample: PBMCs or T cells enriched from blood (not recorded which). The receptors come from a woman aged 45-65 years who had been exposed to COVID-19.

The chain uses TRBV2 and TRBJ1-4; possible D gene TRBD1, 6 bases. The CDR3 totals 13 residues. The V end lost 6 bases, the J end lost 5 bases, and 10 bases lay between the germline ends. Germline V gene data show CDR1 as SNHLY and CDR2 as FYNNEI. The chain's CDR3 is CASRWGGNEKLFF. CDR3 DNA sequence: TGTGCCAGCAGGTGGGGGGGCAATGAAAAACTGTTTTTT.

In DNA form, the CDR3 reads TGTGCCAGCAGTGAAGGCAGGGCGAACACCGGGGAGCTGTTTTTT. Encoded protein: CASSEGRANTGELFF. The genes are TRBV6-1 and TRBJ2-2; the D gene is possibly TRBD1 (5 bases). The germline V gene encodes CDR1 MNHNS and CDR2 SASEGT. V was cut by 1 base and J by 0 bases, with 6 bases left in between. The CDR3 runs 15 residues.

The rearrangement links TRBV28 to TRBJ1-5; D unclear. The germline V gene encodes CDR1 MDHEN and CDR2 SYDVKM. CDR3 size: 13 residues. V lost 4 bases and J lost 11, with 15 bases in between. The CDR3 DNA reads as TGTGCCAGCAGTTCCGGGTCCGGCGGGGCCCAGCATTTT. Amino acid sequence: CASSSGSGGAQHF.

This chain uses TRBV5-1 with TRBJ1-2; D ambiguous. Trimming removed 4 bases at V and 5 bases at J, with 15 bases between. CDR3 size: 14 residues. CDR1 SGHRS and CDR2 YFSETQ come from the germline V gene. The chain's CDR3 is CASSPGRDRYGYTF. CDR3 coding DNA: TGCGCCAGCAGCCCTGGACGGGATCGGTATGGCTACACCTTC.

The DNA for the CDR3 is TGTGCCATCAGGGAGGGCGGTGAGACAGAGACCCAGTACTTC. This sequence encodes CAIREGGETETQYF. The rearrangement links TRBV10-3 to TRBJ2-5; a possible D gene is TRBD2 (6 bases). Germline CDR1 and CDR2: ENHRY and SYGVKD. This CDR3 region has 14 residues. V was trimmed by 6 bases and J by 4 bases, leaving 15 bases between them.

This clone was counted once. V usage is TRBV2 and J usage is TRBJ1-1, with D possibly TRBD1 on 5 matching bases. Germline CDR1 and CDR2: SNHLY and FYNNEI. The CDR3 contains 13 residues. The V end was cut by 7 bases, the J end by 2 bases, with 11 bases between. The DNA of the CDR3 is TGTGCCAGCAAAGGGGCAGCTAACACTGAAGCTTTCTTT. Encoded protein: CASKGAANTEAFF.

The rearrangement joins TRBV6-2 or TRBV6-3 to TRBJ2-1, with 10 nucleotides matching TRBD1. Unmatched junction bases numbered 2, after V lost 0 bases and J lost 6 bases. Germline assignment: CDR1 MNHEY and CDR2 SVGEGT. The CDR3 totals 15 residues. The CDR3 sequence is CASSYSGTGANEQFF. CDR3 coding DNA: TGTGCCAGCAGTTACTCGGGGACAGGGGCCAATGAGCAGTTCTTC.

The CDR3 nucleotides are TGTGCCAGCAGTGAACAGCGGGGCTCCTACAATGAGCAGTTCTTC. It is translated as CASSEQRGSYNEQFF. The chain carries TRBV2 and TRBJ2-1; 7 bases map to TRBD2. The trim removed 2 bases at V and 0 bases at J, leaving 1 base unmatched. The CDR3 totals 15 residues. Germline CDR1 and CDR2: SNHLY and FYNNEI. The full variable domain, rest sourced from reference TRBV2 and TRBJ2-1, is EPEVTQTPSHQVTQMGQEVILRCVPISNHLYFYWYRQILGQKVEFLVSFYNNEISEKSEIFDDQFSVERPDGSNFTLKIRSTKLEDSAMYFCASSEQRGSYNEQFFGPGTRLTVL.

The chain has TRBV11-2 and TRBJ2-7, with 8 positions matching TRBD1. CDR1 and CDR2 (germline): SGHAT, FQNNGV. V gave up 1 base and J gave up 4 bases; unmatched junction bases: 9. The CDR3 is 16 residues long. The chain's CDR3 is CASSLAAGTGPYEQYF. The CDR3 DNA reads TGTGCCAGCAGCTTAGCCGCCGGGACAGGACCGTACGAGCAGTACTTC.